The 31 T cell receptor beta chains reported below all come from one sample, sequenced in a study of blood T cell repertoires in COVID-19. The method was immunoSEQ multiplex PCR; TCRdb's version includes in-frame clones alone and lacks a portion of them. The sample includes some 64,000 clones, around 85% seen only once; the top ten take roughly 20%. Sequences were obtained from peripheral blood. Receptor source: a woman aged 80 or over with active or convalescent COVID-19.

The V gene is TRBV7-9, the J gene TRBJ1-5; D possibly corresponds to TRBD1 (6 bases). Trimming took 1 base from V and 5 from J, leaving 6 bases between them. This CDR3 has 13 amino acids. Germline CDR1 SEHNR, CDR2 FQNEAQ (reference sequence). CDR3 residues: CASSLEGDQPQHF. The CDR3, as DNA: TGTGCCAGCAGCTTAGAGGGGGATCAGCCCCAGCATTTT.

CDR3 sequence reads: CASSLGRFSGNTIYF. In DNA form, the CDR3 reads TGCGCCAGCAGCTTGGGGCGGTTCTCTGGAAACACCATATATTTT. The rearrangement joins TRBV5-1 to TRBJ1-3; no definite D call. CDR1 and CDR2 from the germline V gene are SGHRS and YFSETQ. This CDR3 comprises 15 residues. V lost 0 bases and J lost 0, with 7 bases in between.

This clone was observed many times. The V gene is TRBV2, the J gene TRBJ1-5, with 8 nucleotides matching TRBD1. The CDR3 length is 16 residues. Germline loops: CDR1 SNHLY, CDR2 FYNNEI. Germline trimming cut 4 bases from V and 1 base from J; bases unmatched to any gene: 6. CDR3 sequence reads: CASSVQGGRSNQPQHF. In nucleotides, the CDR3 is TGTGCCAGCAGTGTACAGGGGGGAAGAAGCAATCAGCCCCAGCATTTT.

The table lists this clone with a few counts. This rearrangement joins TRBV2 to TRBJ1-2, with 8 bases fitting TRBD1. The trim removed 10 bases at V and 7 bases at J, leaving 17 bases unmatched. Germline values: CDR1 SNHLY, CDR2 FYNNEI. The CDR3 sequence is 15 residues long. The CDR3, as DNA: TGTGCCACCTCATTGATGGACAGGGCTACGATTGGCTACACCTTC. It yields the protein CATSLMDRATIGYTF.

This clone was recorded a few times. This chain's CDR3 is CASSFAGQGNTIYF. The CDR3 DNA reads as TGTGCCAGCAGTTTCGCAGGACAGGGAAACACCATATATTTT. The chain combines TRBV28 with TRBJ1-3, with D maybe TRBD1 (6 bases). Germline CDR1 and CDR2: MDHEN and SYDVKM. This CDR3 is 14 amino acids long. V was shortened by 3 bases and J by 4 bases, with 10 bases between the two germline ends.

The chain couples TRBV29-1 to TRBJ1-1, with TRBD1 as a possible D gene (6 bases). Trimming removed 0 bases at V and 4 bases at J, with 12 bases between. CDR3 length: 14 residues. Germline CDR1 reads SQVTM; CDR2 reads ANQGSEA. CDR3 region: CSVEDFGGLTEAFF. The CDR3 DNA reads TGCAGCGTTGAAGATTTCGGGGGGCTCACTGAAGCTTTCTTT.

The V gene is TRBV6-6, the J gene TRBJ1-6, with 7 nucleotides matching TRBD1. Trimming cost V 8 bases and J 9 bases; bases outside gene matches: 16. This CDR3 comprises 16 residues. CDR1 MNHNY and CDR2 SVGAGI come from the germline V gene (reference sequence). CDR3 in amino acids: CASRQDRGQEASPLHF. DNA of the CDR3: TGTGCCAGCCGCCAAGACCGCGGACAGGAGGCTTCACCCCTCCACTTT.

The chain is built from TRBV18 and TRBJ2-3; no firm D call. Germline CDR1 KGHSH, CDR2 LQKENI. This CDR3 spans 13 amino acids. V lost 3 bases to trimming and J lost 2 bases, with 6 bases between them. CDR3 in DNA: TGTGCCAGCTCACCCCAACTCACAGATACGCAGTATTTT. Translating gives CASSPQLTDTQYF.

Here the CDR3 DNA reads TGTGCCAGCACCTTGGGGCAGGGTAGGACTGGGGCCAACGTCCTGACTTTC. It is translated as CASTLGQGRTGANVLTF. The chain joins TRBV7-9 to TRBJ2-6; possibly TRBD1 for D (5 bases). Deletions cut 7 bases from V and 2 bases from J, with 18 bases between. The germline gives CDR1 SEHNR, CDR2 FQNEAQ (reference sequence). The CDR3 extends over 17 amino acids.

The genes are TRBV4-1 and TRBJ2-1; 12 bases fit TRBD2. V lost 8 bases, J lost 6 bases, and 14 bases stayed unmatched. CDR1 and CDR2 from the germline V gene are MGHRA and YSYEKL. The CDR3 spans 17 residues. The CDR3 spells CASATFSSGGAFNEQFF. In nucleotides, the CDR3 is TGCGCCAGCGCAACCTTTTCTAGCGGGGGGGCGTTCAATGAGCAGTTCTTC.

The chain recombines TRBV29-1 with TRBJ2-3, with a possible D match to TRBD2 (6 bases). The CDR3 is 11 amino acids. CDR1 and CDR2 (germline): SQVTM, ANQGSEA. V gave up 5 bases and J gave up 5 bases, with 8 bases separating them. CDR3 protein: CSVRRGDTQYF. CDR3 sequence (DNA): TGCAGCGTTCGGAGGGGAGATACGCAGTATTTT.

This rearrangement joins TRBV6-1 to TRBJ1-1; D perhaps matches TRBD1 (5 bases). CDR3 length: 15 amino acids. V gave up 3 bases and J gave up 4 bases, with 15 bases separating them. Germline CDR1 MNHNS, CDR2 SASEGT. The CDR3 loop is CASSDLRGLGTEAFF. Written as DNA, the CDR3 is TGTGCCAGCAGTGATTTAAGGGGTCTGGGCACTGAAGCTTTCTTT.

The rearrangement links TRBV6-6 to TRBJ1-6; unclear D gene. The V and J ends lost 2 bases and 7 bases respectively, with 6 bases between them. The CDR3 is 13 amino acids. CDR1 is MNHNY and CDR2 is SVGAGI in the germline V gene (reference sequence). DNA of the CDR3: TGTGCCAGCAGTTACGAACAGAATTCACCCCTCCACTTT. Amino acids: CASSYEQNSPLHF.

CDR3 region: CSVERRNSGNTIYF. CDR3 in DNA: TGCAGCGTTGAAAGGCGGAACTCTGGAAACACCATATATTTT. The V gene is TRBV29-1, the J gene TRBJ1-3; D gene ambiguous. The CDR3 covers 14 residues. From germline, CDR1 is SQVTM and CDR2 ANQGSEA. Trimming cost V 2 bases and J 0 bases, with 8 bases left between them.

The gene calls are TRBV5-4 and TRBJ1-2, with 9 bases lining up with TRBD1. V gave up 4 bases and J gave up 9 bases; unmatched junction bases: 13. The germline CDR1 and CDR2 sequences are SGHNT and YYREEE (reference sequence). The CDR3 spans 15 residues. CDR3 amino acids: CASSTFPGQGMSYTF. The CDR3 nucleotides are TGTGCCAGCAGCACATTCCCGGGACAGGGTATGAGCTACACCTTC.

The rearrangement uses TRBV6-6 and TRBJ1-4, with a weak D call TRBD1 (5 bases). The germline CDR1 and CDR2 sequences are MNHNY and SVGAGI (reference sequence). Trimming left V 3 bases short and J 0 bases short, with 8 bases between. The CDR3 runs 15 residues. CDR3 nucleotide sequence: TGTGCCAGCAGTTATGGGGGGGCAACTAATGAAAAACTGTTTTTT. Its translation: CASSYGGATNEKLFF.

The V call is TRBV19, the J call TRBJ2-4, with no clear D. There are 17 residues in the CDR3. The V end was cut by 6 bases, the J end by 0 bases, with 18 bases between. CDR1 LNHDA and CDR2 SQIVND come from the germline V gene (reference sequence). For the CDR3, the DNA is TGTGCCAGTAGCGAAACGAGTCATCCATTAGCCAAAAACATTCAGTACTTC. It translates to CASSETSHPLAKNIQYF.

This clone appeared once. V is TRBV3-1 (or the pseudogene TRBV3-2) and J is TRBJ1-2; D is possibly TRBD1 (5 bases). V was trimmed by 0 bases and J by 7 bases, leaving 9 bases between them. Germline assignment: CDR1 LGHDT and CDR2 YNNKEL (reference sequence). The CDR3 totals 13 residues. The CDR3 loop is CASSQEGRGGYTF. The DNA for the CDR3 is TGTGCCAGCAGCCAAGAGGGGCGCGGTGGCTACACCTTC.

V usage is TRBV18 and J usage is TRBJ2-3, with no clear D. The CDR3 is made up of 13 amino acids. Germline V gene sequence: CDR1 KGHSH, CDR2 LQKENI. Trimming cost V 6 bases and J 6 bases, with 13 bases left between them. The CDR3 DNA is TGTGCCAGCTCCGGGTCGCAAAGGGATACGCAGTATTTT. This codes for CASSGSQRDTQYF.

This sequence joins TRBV7-2 and TRBJ2-3; 12 bases agree with TRBD2. With 3 bases clipped from V and 6 bases from J, the junction kept 4 bases outside the gene matches. The CDR3 runs to 15 residues. The germline V gene encodes CDR1 SGHTA and CDR2 FQGNSA. CDR3 nucleotides: TGTGCCAGCAGCTTCGCTAGCGGGGGGGGTGATACGCAGTATTTT. This sequence encodes CASSFASGGGDTQYF.

This clone came up a few times. The chain has TRBV5-1 and TRBJ2-2, with TRBD2 matching 11 bases. Germline assignment: CDR1 SGHRS and CDR2 YFSETQ. This CDR3 is 16 amino acids long. Losses at the gene ends were 4 bases for V and 1 base for J; bases not matched to a gene: 3. The CDR3 sequence is CASSVTSGENTGELFF. CDR3 coding DNA: TGCGCCAGCAGCGTGACTAGCGGGGAGAACACCGGGGAGCTGTTTTTT.

The chain carries TRBV10-3 and TRBJ2-7; 7 bases are shared with TRBD1. The CDR3 contains 14 residues. Losses at the gene ends were 3 bases for V and 3 bases for J; bases not matched to a gene: 5. The V gene's germline CDR1 is ENHRY and CDR2 SYGVKD. CDR3 in DNA: TGTGCCATCAGTGAAACCCGGGACAGCTACGAGCAGTACTTC. This translates into CAISETRDSYEQYF.

This rearrangement joins TRBV19 to TRBJ1-4; D is undetermined. The CDR3 has 13 amino acids. Germline-derived CDR1 and CDR2 are LNHDA and SQIVND (reference sequence). The V end lost 4 bases, the J end lost 5 bases, and 8 bases lay between the germline ends. The CDR3 DNA reads as TGTGCCAGTAGTACGATCCTAAATGAAAAACTGTTTTTT. This gives the protein CASSTILNEKLFF.

The genes are TRBV5-1 and TRBJ2-7; D is possibly TRBD1 (5 bases). The V and J ends lost 0 bases and 0 bases respectively, with 7 bases between them. This CDR3 has 14 residues. Germline-derived CDR1 and CDR2 are SGHRS and YFSETQ. The CDR3, as DNA: TGCGCCAGCAGCTTGGTTGGGGCCTCCTACGAGCAGTACTTC. Protein product: CASSLVGASYEQYF.

The chain carries TRBV27 and TRBJ1-4; maybe TRBD1 (5 bases). This CDR3 has 14 residues. The ends were cut back, 2 bases at V and 8 bases at J, with 12 bases in the middle. Germline CDR1 MNHEY, CDR2 SMNVEV (reference sequence). CDR3: CASSLRGLGEKLFF. CDR3 coding DNA: TGTGCCAGCAGTTTAAGGGGTTTAGGCGAAAAACTGTTTTTT.

The chain combines TRBV18 with TRBJ1-1; 7 bases fit TRBD1. This CDR3 contains 14 residues. Trimming at V came to 3 bases and at J to 3 bases, leaving 4 bases not matched to a gene. CDR1 and CDR2 (germline): KGHSH, LQKENI. The CDR3 region is CASSPPGGYTEAFF. CDR3 in DNA: TGTGCCAGCTCACCCCCAGGGGGTTACACTGAAGCTTTCTTT. Combining the CDR3 with reference TRBV18 and TRBJ1-1 gives the whole variable domain NAGVMQNPRHLVRRRGQEARLRCSPMKGHSHVYWYRQLPEEGLKFMVYLQKENIIDESGMPKERFSAEFPKEGPSILRIQQVVRGDSAAYFCASSPPGGYTEAFFGQGTRLTVV.

The chain couples TRBV15 to TRBJ1-5, with 10 bases lining up with TRBD1. The V gene's germline CDR1 is LNHNV and CDR2 YYDKDF (reference sequence). Trimming at V came to 3 bases and at J to 7 bases, leaving 6 bases not matched to a gene. The CDR3 covers 15 residues. The CDR3 loop reads CATSSSRTGGQPQHF. The CDR3, as DNA: TGTGCCACCAGCAGCTCCCGGACAGGGGGACAGCCCCAGCATTTT. The full variable domain, its missing parts supplied by reference TRBV15 and TRBJ1-5, is DAMVIQNPRYQVTQFGKPVTLSCSQTLNHNVMYWYQQKSSQAPKLLFHYYDKDFNNEADTPDNFQSRRPNTSFCFLDIRSPGLGDTAMYLCATSSSRTGGQPQHFGDGTRLSIL.

The chain is built from TRBV20-1 and TRBJ1-2; D ambiguous. The V gene's germline CDR1 is DFQATT and CDR2 SNEGSKA (reference sequence). The length of the CDR3 is 11 residues. Trimming removed 3 bases from V and 7 bases from J, with 9 bases in between. The CDR3: CSASAGGGYTF. As DNA, the CDR3 is TGCAGTGCTAGCGCAGGTGGTGGCTACACCTTC.

This clone showed up just a few times. J is TRBJ2-2 and V is TRBV19; D is unclear. The CDR3 contains 16 residues. The V and J ends lost 0 bases and 1 base respectively, with 9 bases between them. Per germline, CDR1 LNHDA and CDR2 SQIVND (reference sequence). CDR3 sequence reads: CASSIDTEVNTGELFF. CDR3 DNA: TGTGCCAGTAGTATAGATACAGAAGTGAACACCGGGGAGCTGTTTTTT.

The chain couples TRBV9 to TRBJ1-2; D call uncertain. V was clipped by 4 bases and J by 4 bases, with 23 bases between them. Germline-derived CDR1 and CDR2 are SGDLS and YYNGEE. This CDR3 is built from 17 residues. CDR3 loop: CASSSTHGGFGGYGYTF. Here the CDR3 DNA reads TGTGCCAGCAGCTCAACCCACGGAGGGTTTGGAGGCTATGGCTACACCTTC.

This clone was recorded many times. The chain recombines TRBV11-2 with TRBJ1-1; D is possibly TRBD1 (6 bases). Germline CDR1 reads SGHAT; CDR2 reads FQNNGV. The CDR3 covers 14 residues. The ends were cut back, 1 base at V and 5 bases at J, with 11 bases in the middle. DNA for the CDR3: TGTGCCAGCAGCTTAGTAGCAGGGGAGACTGAAGCTTTCTTT. Its translation: CASSLVAGETEAFF.